This T cell receptor beta chain was sequenced in a study of human T cells and chemical hapten exposure. Study in general: Patients, mostly women, had alopecia areata, alopecia totalis or alopecia universalis. Study-level points and caveats: Those TCRs sitting above 1 in 1000 frequency stayed the same with DPC sensitization.

About this clonotype: Its target is not known.

Time point meaning: pre-sensitization, week 0. Sample treatment: therapeutic diphenylcyclopropenone sensitization with weekly scalp DPC. For the library, individual cDNA molecules each received unique molecular identifiers. TCRdb reanalysed the RACE reads using MiXCR and keeps one entry per CDR3 protein. The sample lists 300,000 to 400,000 distinct CDR3 sequences, 5.1% occurring once. Germline V lookup: CDR1 MNHNY, CDR2 SVGAGI (reference sequence). The ends were cut back, 6 bases at V and 3 bases at J, with 13 bases in the middle. The CDR3 has 14 amino acids. Sequencing used whole blood, obtained in connection with sensitization to the hapten diphenylcyclopropenone (DPC). This receptor was obtained from a woman aged 45 to 65 with alopecia areata. Some clones in this sample may be carry-over from other donors' samples. V usage is TRBV6-6 and J usage is TRBJ2-3, with a tentative D call TRBD2 (5 bases). CDR3 nucleotides: TGTGCCAGCAGATCCAGGACTGGAACAGATACGCAGTATTTT. The encoded protein is CASRSRTGTDTQYF.